Sequencing of this T cell receptor beta chain was carried out in a study of cytomegalovirus exposure and HLA in healthy donors. CDR3 length: 15 residues. Trimming took 3 bases from V and 2 from J, leaving 8 bases between them. Per germline, CDR1 KGHSH and CDR2 LQKENI. 13 Jbeta primers and 60 Vbeta primers were used for the PCR. Method: immunoSEQ multiplex PCR; TCRdb's copy keeps in-frame clones and lacks some. The data hold about 82,000 clones, with about 77% observed a single time. The TCR originated in a man aged 50 or older in good health and CMV-seronegative. Sequencing used PBMCs. The V and J genes are TRBV18 and TRBJ2-6, with D perhaps TRBD1 (6 bases). The CDR3 is CASSPTGTGANVLTF. CDR3 nucleotide sequence: TGTGCCAGCTCACCCACAGGGACTGGGGCCAACGTCCTGACTTTC.